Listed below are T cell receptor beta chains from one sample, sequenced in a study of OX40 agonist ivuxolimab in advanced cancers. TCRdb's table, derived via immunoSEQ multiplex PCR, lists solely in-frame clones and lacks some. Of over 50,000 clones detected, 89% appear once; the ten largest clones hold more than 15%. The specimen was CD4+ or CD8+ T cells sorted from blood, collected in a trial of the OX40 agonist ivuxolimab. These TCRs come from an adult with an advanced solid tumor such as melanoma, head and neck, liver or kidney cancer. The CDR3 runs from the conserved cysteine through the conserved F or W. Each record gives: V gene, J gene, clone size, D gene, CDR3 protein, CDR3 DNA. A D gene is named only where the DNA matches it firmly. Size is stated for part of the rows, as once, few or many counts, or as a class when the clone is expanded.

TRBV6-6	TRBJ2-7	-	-	CASSYGEGAREQYF	TGTGCCAGCAGTTACGGGGAGGGGGCGAGAGAGCAGTACTTC
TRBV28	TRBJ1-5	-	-	CASSPRGPYSNQPQHF	TGTGCCAGCAGTCCCCGGGGGCCTTATAGCAATCAGCCCCAGCATTTT
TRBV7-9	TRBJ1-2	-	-	CASSPSAAAYGYTF	TGTGCCAGCAGCCCCTCGGCCGCAGCCTATGGCTACACCTTC
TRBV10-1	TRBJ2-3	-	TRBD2	CASSARTSGQQYF	TGCGCCAGCAGCGCCAGGACTAGCGGGCAGCAGTATTTT
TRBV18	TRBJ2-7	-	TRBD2	CASSPTSGNSYEQYF	TGTGCCAGCTCGCCTACTAGCGGGAACTCCTACGAGCAGTACTTC
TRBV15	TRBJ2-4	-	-	CATSTRAGTNKNIQYF	TGTGCCACCAGCACCAGAGCGGGCACAAACAAAAACATTCAGTACTTC
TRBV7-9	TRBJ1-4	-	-	CASSWSGRGDEKLFF	TGTGCCAGCAGCTGGTCGGGCAGGGGAGATGAAAAACTGTTTTTT
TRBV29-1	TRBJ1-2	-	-	CSVPRDGGGYTF	TGCAGCGTCCCCAGGGACGGAGGTGGCTACACCTTC
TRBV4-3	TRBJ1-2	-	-	CASSQDQWQALRGYTF	TGCGCCAGCAGCCAAGATCAATGGCAGGCCCTGCGAGGCTACACCTTC
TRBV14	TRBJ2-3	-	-	CASSPAGVLSTDTQYF	TGTGCCAGCAGTCCCGCCGGAGTGCTTAGCACAGATACGCAGTATTTT
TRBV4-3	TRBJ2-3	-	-	CASSPRMSSTDTQYF	TGCGCCAGCAGCCCGAGGATGAGTAGCACAGATACGCAGTATTTT
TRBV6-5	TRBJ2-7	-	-	CASSYSGSSYEQYF	TGTGCCAGCAGTTACTCTGGCAGCTCCTACGAGCAGTACTTC
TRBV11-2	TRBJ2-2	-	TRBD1	CASSSQATGAGELFF	TGTGCCAGCAGCTCGCAAGCTACAGGGGCCGGGGAGCTGTTTTTT
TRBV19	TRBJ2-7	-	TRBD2	CASRLAGDYEQYF	TGTGCCAGTAGACTAGCGGGGGACTACGAGCAGTACTTC
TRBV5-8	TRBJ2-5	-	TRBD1	CASSLGGGGETQYF	TGTGCCAGCAGCTTGGGAGGGGGCGGCGAGACCCAGTACTTC
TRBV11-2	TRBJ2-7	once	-	CASSLPYSQGWEEQYF	TGTGCCAGCAGCCTTCCTTACAGCCAGGGGTGGGAAGAGCAGTACTTC
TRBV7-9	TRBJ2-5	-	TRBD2	CASSSRGLAGGETQYF	TGTGCCAGCAGCTCCCGAGGACTAGCGGGCGGGGAGACCCAGTACTTC
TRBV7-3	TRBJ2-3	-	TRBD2	CASSTGTSGTDTQYF	TGTGCCAGCAGCACCGGGACTAGCGGCACAGATACGCAGTATTTT
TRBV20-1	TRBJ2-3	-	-	CSATQGDTQYF	TGCAGTGCTACGCAAGGAGATACGCAGTATTTT
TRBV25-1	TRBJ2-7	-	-	CASRGGHHYEQYF	TGTGCCAGCAGGGGAGGACACCACTACGAGCAGTACTTC
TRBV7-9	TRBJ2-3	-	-	CASSLAGRRSTDTQYF	TGTGCCAGCAGCTTAGCAGGGAGGAGGAGCACAGATACGCAGTATTTT
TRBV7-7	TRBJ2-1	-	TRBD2	CASSAGLASYNEQFF	TGTGCTAGCAGCGCGGGACTAGCGTCCTACAATGAGCAGTTCTTC
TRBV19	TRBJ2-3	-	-	CASSIVGAEDTQYF	TGTGCCAGTAGTATAGTTGGAGCGGAAGATACGCAGTATTTT
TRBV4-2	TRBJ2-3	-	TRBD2	CASSHPVEAGCTDTQYF	TGTGCCAGCAGCCACCCCGTTGAAGCGGGGTGCACAGATACGCAGTATTTT
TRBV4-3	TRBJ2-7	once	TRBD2	CASSQETPETVITSGYEQYF	TGCGCCAGCAGCCAAGAAACCCCTGAGACAGTCATTACTAGCGGCTACGAGCAGTACTTC
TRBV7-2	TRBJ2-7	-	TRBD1	CASSTSTGGEQYF	TGTGCCAGCAGCACCTCCACAGGGGGCGAGCAGTACTTC
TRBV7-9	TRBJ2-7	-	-	CASSLRGSEQYF	TGTGCCAGCAGTTTACGGGGGTCCGAGCAGTACTTC
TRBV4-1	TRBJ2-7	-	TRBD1	CASSQEDRGPYEQYF	TGCGCCAGCAGCCAAGAGGACAGGGGGCCCTACGAGCAGTACTTC
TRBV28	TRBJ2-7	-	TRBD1	CASRYVWQGVTYEQYF	TGTGCCAGCAGGTACGTGTGGCAGGGGGTCACCTACGAGCAGTACTTC
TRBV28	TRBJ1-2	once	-	CASRNRDSPGRGYTF	TGTGCCAGCAGGAACCGGGACTCACCCGGTCGGGGCTACACCTTC
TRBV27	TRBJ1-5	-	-	CASSLSAGPHQPQHF	TGTGCCAGCAGTTTATCGGCGGGGCCTCATCAGCCCCAGCATTTT
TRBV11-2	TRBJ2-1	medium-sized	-	CASSFVAPAGEQFF	TGTGCCAGCAGCTTTGTAGCACCCGCCGGTGAGCAGTTCTTC
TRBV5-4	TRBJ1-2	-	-	CASSDSVPRDGYTF	TGTGCCAGCAGCGATTCCGTGCCCCGGGATGGCTACACCTTC